The present T cell receptor beta chain was sequenced within a study of T cell responses to AZD1222 COVID-19 vaccine. Assay: immunoSEQ multiplex PCR; the TCRdb copy retains only in-frame clones and omits some. Among approximately 170,000 clones listed, 90% to 95% were seen once. General observations from the study: Two AZD1222 doses significantly raised spike-specific TCR breadth and depth over controls. Donors were largely white British and mainly female; clonal diversity was possibly underestimated. Nearly half of unique spike-specific TCRs reportedly avoided B.1.351 and B.1.1.7 mutated regions.

Trimming took 3 bases from V and 4 from J, leaving 13 bases between them. The CDR3 runs to 15 residues. Germline values: CDR1 LNHDA, CDR2 SQIVND (reference sequence). A note on this clone: Its antigen is as yet unknown.

The receptor's source is an adult in good health. The sample here was peripheral blood, taken on day 0 of AZD1222 vaccination. J is TRBJ1-5 and V is TRBV19; D call uncertain. The CDR3 region is CASSIRRVRNQPQHF. For the CDR3, the DNA is TGTGCCAGTAGTATCAGGAGGGTGAGGAATCAGCCCCAGCATTTT. The whole variable domain, remainder taken from reference TRBV19 and TRBJ1-5, is DGGITQSPKYLFRKEGQNVTLSCEQNLNHDAMYWYRQDPGQGLRLIYYSQIVNDFQKGDIAEGYSVSREKKESFPLTVTSAQKNPTAFYLCASSIRRVRNQPQHFGDGTRLSIL.